The clone carrying this T cell receptor (beta chain) was seen ten or more times. The antigen is not known. The source of the sample is a study of CD8 T cells in ankylosing spondylitis. TCRdb redid the calling of the 5' RACE reads with MiXCR, one entry per CDR3 protein. In the table there are 69,000 or so distinct CDR3 sequences, about 5.2% of which are singletons. Study-level points and caveats: With a CD8+ phenotype, disease-linked clones were relatively rare in peripheral blood. Disease-linked clones were reportedly significantly enriched in matched ankylosing spondylitis synovial fluid. Apparently characteristic of ankylosing spondylitis blood was a TCR beta motif (fewer than 10 highly homologous variants).

Per germline, CDR1 MGHRA and CDR2 YSYEKL. The CDR3 extends over 13 amino acids. Trimming shortened V by 1 base and J by 2 bases, and 6 bases separated the two germline ends. The gene calls are TRBV4-1 and TRBJ2-7; D remains unclear. Source material: blood, either unsorted or a sorted T cell fraction (not recorded which). This receptor was taken from a male donor with ankylosing spondylitis or in good health (not recorded which). CDR3 coding DNA: TGCGCCAGCAGCCAAGCTGAGGCCTACGAGCAGTACTTC. This translates into CASSQAEAYEQYF.